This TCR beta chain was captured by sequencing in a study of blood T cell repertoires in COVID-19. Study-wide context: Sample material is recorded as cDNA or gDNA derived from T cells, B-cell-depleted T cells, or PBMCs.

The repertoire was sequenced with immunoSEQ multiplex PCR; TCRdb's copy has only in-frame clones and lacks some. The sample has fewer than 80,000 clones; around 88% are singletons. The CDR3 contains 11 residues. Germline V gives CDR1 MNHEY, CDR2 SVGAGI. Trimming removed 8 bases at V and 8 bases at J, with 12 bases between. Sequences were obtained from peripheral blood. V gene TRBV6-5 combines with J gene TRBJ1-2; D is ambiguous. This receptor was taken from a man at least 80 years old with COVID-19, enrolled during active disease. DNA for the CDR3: TGTGCCAGCGGGGTCAGCGGAGGCTACACCTTC. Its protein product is CASGVSGGYTF.